This entry concerns a single T cell receptor (beta chain). Its antigen is as yet unknown. The sample belongs to a study of T-cell memory formation after mild COVID-19. Whole-study findings and limits: Some responding clones appeared in pre-infection memory, suggesting cross-reactive memory joined.

TCR alpha and TCR beta cDNA libraries carrying sample barcodes and UMIs were produced by 5'RACE using constant-segment primers. Each CDR3 protein gets one entry after TCRdb re-called the 5' RACE reads with MiXCR. The sample yields about 600,000 distinct CDR3 sequences, less than 25% seen once. V lost 0 bases and J 15 bases, leaving 16 bases between the germline ends. The CDR3 totals 12 residues. CDR1 and CDR2 from the germline V gene are SQVTM and ANQGSEA. This TCR derives from an adult woman who had mild COVID-19 (a few samples of this study predate the infection). Cell type and time point are not known. V usage is TRBV29-1 and J usage is TRBJ2-3; tentatively, D is TRBD1 or TRBD2 (5 bases each). The sequencing input was PBMCs or a T cell subset sorted from them (not recorded which). CDR3 amino acids: CSVEDRPWGPYF. In DNA, the CDR3 is TGCAGCGTTGAAGATCGCCCTTGGGGACCCTATTTT.